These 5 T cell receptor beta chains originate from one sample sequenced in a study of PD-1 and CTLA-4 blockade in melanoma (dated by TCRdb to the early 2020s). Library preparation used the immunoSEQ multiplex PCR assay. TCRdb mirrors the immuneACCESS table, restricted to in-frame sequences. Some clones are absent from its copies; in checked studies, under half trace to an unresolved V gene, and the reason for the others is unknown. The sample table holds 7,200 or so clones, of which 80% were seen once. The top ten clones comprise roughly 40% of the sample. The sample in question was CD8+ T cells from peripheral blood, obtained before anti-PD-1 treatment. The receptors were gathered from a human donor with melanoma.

The CDR3 sequence: CASSELAGSYNEQFF. The CDR3 DNA reads TGTGCCAGCAGTGAATTAGCGGGCTCCTACAATGAGCAGTTCTTC. J is TRBJ2-1 and V is TRBV6-1; TRBD2 agrees at 7 bases. Trimming took 2 bases from V and 0 from J; bases not matched to a gene: 1. The germline CDR1 and CDR2 sequences are MNHNS and SASEGT. The CDR3 totals 15 residues.

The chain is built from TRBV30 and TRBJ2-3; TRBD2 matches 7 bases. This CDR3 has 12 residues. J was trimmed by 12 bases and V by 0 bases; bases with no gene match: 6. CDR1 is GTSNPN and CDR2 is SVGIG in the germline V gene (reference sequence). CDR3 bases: TGTGCCTGGAGTGTTAAGGGAGGGGATCAGTATTTT. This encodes CAWSVKGGDQYF.

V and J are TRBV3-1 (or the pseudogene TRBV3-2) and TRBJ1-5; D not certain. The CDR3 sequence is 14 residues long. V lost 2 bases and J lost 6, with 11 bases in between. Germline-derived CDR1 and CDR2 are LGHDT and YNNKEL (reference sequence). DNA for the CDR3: TGTGCCAGCAGCCAACAAGCGGAGAGTCAGCCCCAGCATTTT. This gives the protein CASSQQAESQPQHF.

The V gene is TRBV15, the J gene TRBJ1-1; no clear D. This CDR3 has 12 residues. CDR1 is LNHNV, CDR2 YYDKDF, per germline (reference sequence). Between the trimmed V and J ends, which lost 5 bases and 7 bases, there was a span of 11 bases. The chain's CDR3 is CATSSLGIEAFF. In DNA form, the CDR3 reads TGTGCCACCAGCTCTCTCGGTATTGAAGCTTTCTTT.

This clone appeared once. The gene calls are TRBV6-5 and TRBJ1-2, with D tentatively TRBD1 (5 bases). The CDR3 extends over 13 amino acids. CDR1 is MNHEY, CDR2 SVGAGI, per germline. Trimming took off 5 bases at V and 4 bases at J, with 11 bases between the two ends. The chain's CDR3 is CASSLGDSYGYTF. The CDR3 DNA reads TGTGCCAGCAGTCTAGGGGACTCCTATGGCTACACCTTC.